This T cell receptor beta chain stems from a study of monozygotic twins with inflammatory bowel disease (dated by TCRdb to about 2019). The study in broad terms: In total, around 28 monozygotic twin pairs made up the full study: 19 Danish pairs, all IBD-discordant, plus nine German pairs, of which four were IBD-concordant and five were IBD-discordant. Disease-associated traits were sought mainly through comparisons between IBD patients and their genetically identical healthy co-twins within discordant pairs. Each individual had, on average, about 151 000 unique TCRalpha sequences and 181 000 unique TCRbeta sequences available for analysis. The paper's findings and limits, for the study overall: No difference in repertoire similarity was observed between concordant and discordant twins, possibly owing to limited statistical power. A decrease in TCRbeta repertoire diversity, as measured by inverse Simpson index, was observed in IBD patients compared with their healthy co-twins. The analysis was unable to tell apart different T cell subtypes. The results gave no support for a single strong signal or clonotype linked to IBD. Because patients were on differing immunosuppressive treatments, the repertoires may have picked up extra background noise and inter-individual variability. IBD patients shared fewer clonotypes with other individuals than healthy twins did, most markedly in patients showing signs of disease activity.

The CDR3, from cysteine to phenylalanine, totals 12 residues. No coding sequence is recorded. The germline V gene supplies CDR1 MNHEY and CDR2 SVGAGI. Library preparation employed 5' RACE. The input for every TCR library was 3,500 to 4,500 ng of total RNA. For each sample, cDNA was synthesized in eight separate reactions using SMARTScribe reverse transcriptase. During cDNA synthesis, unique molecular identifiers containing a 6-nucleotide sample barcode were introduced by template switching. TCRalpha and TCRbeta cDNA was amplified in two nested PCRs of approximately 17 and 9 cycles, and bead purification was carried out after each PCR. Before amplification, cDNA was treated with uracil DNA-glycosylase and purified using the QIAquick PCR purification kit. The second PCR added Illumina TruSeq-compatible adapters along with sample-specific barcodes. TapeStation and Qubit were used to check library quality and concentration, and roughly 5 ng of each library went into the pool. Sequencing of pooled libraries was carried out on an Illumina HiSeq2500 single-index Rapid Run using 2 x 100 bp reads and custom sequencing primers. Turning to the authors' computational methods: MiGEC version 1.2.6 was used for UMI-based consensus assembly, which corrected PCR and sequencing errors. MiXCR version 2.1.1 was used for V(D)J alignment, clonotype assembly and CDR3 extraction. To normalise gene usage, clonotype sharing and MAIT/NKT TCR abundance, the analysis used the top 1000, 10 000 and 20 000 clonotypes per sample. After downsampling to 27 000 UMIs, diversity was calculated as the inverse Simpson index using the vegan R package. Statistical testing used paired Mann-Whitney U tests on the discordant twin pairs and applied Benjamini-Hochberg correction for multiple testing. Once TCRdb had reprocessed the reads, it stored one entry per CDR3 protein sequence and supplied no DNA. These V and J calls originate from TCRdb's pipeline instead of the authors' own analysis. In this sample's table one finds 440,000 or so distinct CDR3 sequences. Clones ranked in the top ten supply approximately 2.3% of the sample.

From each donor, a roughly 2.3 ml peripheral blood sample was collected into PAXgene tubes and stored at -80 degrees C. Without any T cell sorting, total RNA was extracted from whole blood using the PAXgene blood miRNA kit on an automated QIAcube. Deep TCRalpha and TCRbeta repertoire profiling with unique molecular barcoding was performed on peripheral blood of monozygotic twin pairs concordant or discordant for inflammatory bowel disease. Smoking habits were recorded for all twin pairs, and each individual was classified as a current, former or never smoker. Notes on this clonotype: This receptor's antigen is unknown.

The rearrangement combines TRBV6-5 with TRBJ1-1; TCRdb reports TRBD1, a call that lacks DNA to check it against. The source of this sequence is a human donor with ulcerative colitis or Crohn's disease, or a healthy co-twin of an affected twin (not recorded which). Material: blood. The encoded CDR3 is CASRPGAGDAFF.